Following are 31 T cell receptor beta chains from one sample sequenced in a study of cytomegalovirus exposure and HLA in healthy donors. The protocol was immunoSEQ multiplex PCR, while the TCRdb copy is restricted to in-frame clones and leaves out a portion. The repertoire holds about 360,000 clones, 86% seen once, with 0.8% to 0.85% in the top ten. Sequences were obtained from PBMCs. The receptors stem from a young woman in good health and CMV-seronegative.

V and J are TRBV5-5 and TRBJ1-2; perhaps TRBD1 as D (5 bases). Trimming removed 4 bases from V and 4 bases from J, with 11 bases in between. The germline gives CDR1 SGHKS, CDR2 YYEKEE (reference sequence). CDR3 length: 13 amino acids. For the CDR3, the DNA is TGTGCCAGCAGCCAACAGGACCTCTATGGCTACACCTTC. As protein: CASSQQDLYGYTF. Supplemented by reference TRBV5-5 and TRBJ1-2, the full variable domain reads DAGVTQSPTHLIKTRGQQVTLRCSPISGHKSVSWYQQVLGQGPQFIFQYYEKEERGRGNFPDRFSARQFPNYSSELNVNALLLGDSALYLCASSQQDLYGYTFGSGTRLTVV.

This chain joins TRBV28 and TRBJ1-1; D not certain. Germline CDR1 and CDR2: MDHEN and SYDVKM. There are 14 residues in the CDR3. Trimming cost V 7 bases and J 1 base, with 13 bases left between them. CDR3 nucleotide sequence: TGTGCCAGCATCTCCCCAGGTCAGAACACTGAAGCTTTCTTT. It translates to CASISPGQNTEAFF.

The chain has TRBV6-4 and TRBJ2-2, with a tentative D call TRBD1 (5 bases). The CDR3 has 16 amino acids. Trimming left V 6 bases short and J 0 bases short, with 14 bases between. Looked up from germline, CDR1 is MRHNA and CDR2 is SNTAGT. The CDR3 bases are TGTGCCAGCAGCTCGGACACTACCACGAACACCGGGGAGCTGTTTTTT. As protein: CASSSDTTTNTGELFF.

The chain combines TRBV6-1 with TRBJ2-2; possibly TRBD2 for D (5 bases). Germline CDR1 reads MNHNS; CDR2 reads SASEGT. CDR3 size: 15 residues. Trimming pared 0 bases from V and 2 bases from J, leaving 7 bases between. The CDR3, as DNA: TGTGCCAGCAGTGAAGCTCGGGAAAACACCGGGGAGCTGTTTTTT. Translating it yields CASSEARENTGELFF.

The rearrangement joins TRBV5-1 to TRBJ1-1; 8 bases match TRBD1. V lost 4 bases and J lost 8; bases outside the gene matches: 10. The germline V gene encodes CDR1 SGHRS and CDR2 YFSETQ. This CDR3 is built from 14 residues. The CDR3 bases are TGCGCCAGCAGCCAGAAGACAGGGGTCGTAGAAGCTTTCTTT. This codes for CASSQKTGVVEAFF.

The chain employs TRBV27 and TRBJ2-7, with a tentative D call TRBD2 (5 bases). There are 13 residues in the CDR3. Per germline, CDR1 MNHEY and CDR2 SMNVEV (reference sequence). Trimming stripped 8 bases from V and 0 bases from J, with 11 bases between. CDR3: CASRPSGSYEQYF. CDR3 DNA sequence: TGTGCCAGCCGACCCAGCGGCTCCTACGAGCAGTACTTC.

The gene calls are TRBV30 and TRBJ1-4; no clear D gene. V dropped 3 bases and J dropped 8 bases, with 10 bases sitting between them. The germline gives CDR1 GTSNPN, CDR2 SVGIG (reference sequence). The CDR3 spans 12 residues. CDR3 region: CAWSAGPEKLFF. CDR3 DNA sequence: TGTGCCTGGAGCGCAGGTCCGGAAAAACTGTTTTTT.

This chain uses TRBV27 with TRBJ2-1; weak D call: TRBD1 (6 bases). The CDR3 runs 15 residues. Per the germline V gene, CDR1 is MNHEY and CDR2 is SMNVEV (reference sequence). Trimming removed 2 bases from V and 6 bases from J, with 14 bases in between. The CDR3 protein is CASSLSQGTPNEQFF. The CDR3 bases are TGTGCCAGCAGTTTAAGTCAAGGGACACCCAATGAGCAGTTCTTC.

The genes are TRBV2 and TRBJ2-3; 15 nucleotides match TRBD2. The J segment lost 2 bases and the V segment lost 6 bases, leaving 6 bases of the junction unmatched. The CDR3 is made up of 17 amino acids. Germline CDR1 reads SNHLY; CDR2 reads FYNNEI. DNA for the CDR3: TGTGCCAGCAGGGGACTAGCGGGGGGCCCGTACACAGATACGCAGTATTTT. This encodes CASRGLAGGPYTDTQYF.

This chain uses TRBV2 with TRBJ2-1; 8 positions agree with TRBD1. Germline V lookup: CDR1 SNHLY, CDR2 FYNNEI. J was trimmed by 10 bases and V by 1 base; bases with no gene match: 6. The CDR3 totals 14 residues. CDR3: CASSEVRGQGEQFF. The CDR3 region has the DNA TGTGCCAGCAGTGAAGTCAGGGGGCAAGGCGAGCAGTTCTTC.

This clone has a single count. This rearrangement joins TRBV28 to TRBJ2-6, with D unresolved. V lost 4 bases to trimming and J lost 4 bases, with 5 bases between them. CDR1 is MDHEN, CDR2 SYDVKM, per germline. The length of the CDR3 is 13 residues. As DNA, the CDR3 is TGTGCCAGCAGTTCCCCGGGGGCCAACGTCCTGACTTTC. Translated, it gives CASSSPGANVLTF.

The V and J genes are TRBV25-1 and TRBJ1-1; TRBD1 agrees at 8 bases. Germline CDR1 MGHDK, CDR2 SYGVNS. The V segment lost 5 bases and the J segment 6 bases; nucleotides outside the gene matches: 5. The CDR3 spans 13 residues. In DNA, the CDR3 is TGTGCCAGCAGTTTCGAGACAGGGGCTGAAGCTTTCTTT. It is translated as CASSFETGAEAFF.

This chain's CDR3 is CASSQGTGLSNQPQHF. CDR3 coding DNA: TGTGCCAGCAGTCAAGGGACAGGGTTAAGCAATCAGCCCCAGCATTTT. The chain has TRBV6-1 and TRBJ1-5; TRBD1 agrees at 9 bases. This CDR3 contains 16 residues. Germline trimming cut 5 bases from V and 1 base from J; bases unmatched to any gene: 6. Germline CDR1 is MNHNS and CDR2 is SASEGT.

V and J are TRBV11-2 and TRBJ2-5; TRBD2 agrees at 13 bases. Germline lookup yields CDR1 SGHAT and CDR2 FQNNGV. J gave up 4 bases and V 0 bases, and 5 bases lay outside the gene matches. This CDR3 region has 17 residues. The CDR3 sequence: CASSLDRRLAGGETQYF. The CDR3, as DNA: TGTGCCAGCAGCTTAGATCGACGACTAGCGGGGGGAGAGACCCAGTACTTC.

The chain carries TRBV7-3 and TRBJ2-2; the match to TRBD2 covers 10 bases. The CDR3 covers 19 residues. Germline V gene data show CDR1 as SGHTA and CDR2 as FQGTGA. With 5 bases clipped from V and 3 bases from J, the junction kept 15 bases outside the gene matches. CDR3 loop: CASSPHPPGTSDHTGELFF. For the CDR3, the DNA is TGTGCCAGCAGCCCCCATCCCCCGGGGACTAGCGACCACACCGGGGAGCTGTTTTTT.

The chain recombines TRBV9 with TRBJ2-2; 12 nucleotides align to TRBD2. V lost 0 bases and J lost 5; bases outside the gene matches: 5. The CDR3 runs 17 residues. Germline V lookup: CDR1 SGDLS, CDR2 YYNGEE. This CDR3 is CASSVALTSGSTGELFF. CDR3 coding DNA: TGTGCCAGCAGCGTAGCCCTGACTAGCGGGAGTACCGGGGAGCTGTTTTTT.

Only one count was recorded for this clone. The V gene is TRBV28, the J gene TRBJ1-2; D is perhaps TRBD1 (5 bases). Germline V CDR1 and CDR2: MDHEN, SYDVKM. The CDR3 runs to 12 residues. Trimming removed 5 bases from V and 5 bases from J, with 9 bases in between. The CDR3 loop reads CASSTPGYGYTF. CDR3 DNA sequence: TGTGCCAGCAGTACCCCAGGGTATGGCTACACCTTC.

As for this clone: Other DNA variants within this sample encode the same CDR3. The chain combines TRBV27 with TRBJ2-7, with 8 bases lining up with TRBD1. The CDR3 runs 14 residues. V shed 5 bases and J 3 bases; nucleotides not matched to a gene: 6. The germline V gene has CDR1 MNHEY and CDR2 SMNVEV (reference sequence). For the CDR3, the DNA is TGTGCCAGCAGTCTAGGACAGGGTGGCTACGAGCAGTACTTC. This sequence encodes CASSLGQGGYEQYF.

This clone was recorded only once. The rearrangement joins TRBV25-1 to TRBJ2-3, with 10 bases lining up with TRBD2. The germline CDR1 and CDR2 sequences are MGHDK and SYGVNS. V trimming: 1 base; J trimming: 0 bases; junction bases outside the gene matches: 4. The CDR3 has 17 amino acids. CDR3 DNA: TGTGCCAGCAGTGAATTAGCGGGACTAGCGAGCACAGATACGCAGTATTTT. Its protein product is CASSELAGLASTDTQYF. Drawing the rest from reference TRBV25-1 and TRBJ2-3, the complete variable domain is EADIYQTPRYLVIGTGKKITLECSQTMGHDKMYWYQQDPGMELHLIHYSYGVNSTEKGDLSSESTVSRIRTEHFPLTLESARPSHTSQYLCASSELAGLASTDTQYFGPGTRLTVL.

Concerning this clone: One end of the junction varies from germline; a read error may be responsible. Within the sample, other DNA sequences also encode this same CDR3. The rearrangement joins TRBV30 to TRBJ2-7, with D perhaps matching TRBD1 (6 bases). Germline assignment: CDR1 GTSNPN and CDR2 SVGIG (reference sequence). The CDR3 length is 13 residues. The CDR3 sequence: CAWRSDRAYEQYF. CDR3 nucleotide sequence: TGTGCTTGGAGATCGGACAGAGCCTACGAGCAGTACTTC.

The chain recombines TRBV30 with TRBJ1-3; D is ambiguous. The CDR3 runs to 15 residues. The germline V gene has CDR1 GTSNPN and CDR2 SVGIG (reference sequence). V was cut by 0 bases and J by 2 bases, with 11 bases left in between. CDR3 sequence: CAWSVLGGAGNTIYF. CDR3 in DNA: TGTGCCTGGAGTGTACTGGGCGGGGCTGGAAACACCATATATTTT. The full variable domain, with the rest looked up from reference TRBV30 and TRBJ1-3, is SQTIHQWPATLVQPVGSPLSLECTVEGTSNPNLYWYRQAAGRGLQLLFYSVGIGQISSEVPQNLSASRPQDRQFILSSKKLLLSDSGFYLCAWSVLGGAGNTIYFGEGSWLTVV.

V usage is TRBV7-6 and J usage is TRBJ2-1, with TRBD2 matching 11 bases. V was clipped by 1 base and J by 12 bases; unmatched bases: 8. Germline V gene sequence: CDR1 SGHVS, CDR2 FNYEAQ. CDR3 size: 15 residues. The CDR3 sequence: CASSLVASGRSVQFF. The CDR3 DNA reads TGTGCCAGCAGCTTAGTGGCTAGCGGGAGGTCGGTGCAGTTCTTC.

V and J are TRBV28 and TRBJ1-3; TRBD1 matches at 7 bases. Germline CDR1 is MDHEN and CDR2 is SYDVKM. After removal of 4 bases from V and 1 base from J, the junction contained 10 bases not matched to a gene. CDR3 length equals 17 residues. In nucleotides, the CDR3 is TGTGCCAGCAGTTCCCTACAAACAGGGGTGTCTGGAAACACCATATATTTT. Translation: CASSSLQTGVSGNTIYF.

The chain combines TRBV28 with TRBJ1-1; D is unclear. Trimming removed 7 bases at V and 1 base at J, with 22 bases between. Germline V gene sequence: CDR1 MDHEN, CDR2 SYDVKM. The CDR3 contains 17 residues. The CDR3 reads CASTRSLRNPKNTEAFF. Here the CDR3 DNA reads TGTGCCAGCACCCGGAGTCTACGGAACCCCAAGAACACTGAAGCTTTCTTT.

The V and J genes are TRBV5-1 and TRBJ1-4; the D is unclear. This CDR3 comprises 14 residues. Per the germline V gene, CDR1 is SGHRS and CDR2 is YFSETQ. Trimming cost V 2 bases and J 10 bases, with 15 bases left between them. CDR3 loop: CASSFNGQPGKLFF. The CDR3 DNA follows: TGCGCCAGCAGCTTTAATGGCCAACCTGGAAAACTGTTTTTT.

This chain uses TRBV28 with TRBJ1-4; D uncertain. V lost 3 bases and J 3 bases, leaving 11 bases between the germline ends. The CDR3 contains 15 residues. CDR1 is MDHEN and CDR2 is SYDVKM in the germline V gene. CDR3: CASSLTAGSNEKLFF. The CDR3 region has the DNA TGTGCCAGCAGTTTGACGGCGGGATCTAATGAAAAACTGTTTTTT.

V usage is TRBV6-1 and J usage is TRBJ1-2; 7 nucleotides line up with TRBD1. V shed 1 base and J 4 bases; nucleotides not matched to a gene: 6. CDR1 is MNHNS and CDR2 is SASEGT in the germline V gene. This CDR3 has 15 residues. CDR3 sequence (DNA): TGTGCCAGCAGTGAAGGGGACAGATCATCCTATGGCTACACCTTC. Translating gives CASSEGDRSSYGYTF.

This chain links TRBV27 with TRBJ2-7; 7 nucleotides agree with TRBD2. The CDR3 covers 14 residues. Germline CDR1 MNHEY, CDR2 SMNVEV (reference sequence). The V and J ends lost 3 bases and 1 base, in that order; junction bases with no gene match: 3. CDR3 residues: CASSLGGVSYEQYF. As DNA, the CDR3 is TGTGCCAGCAGTTTGGGGGGGGTTTCCTACGAGCAGTACTTC.

The CDR3 nucleotides are TGTGCCAGCAGCTTAGCCCGCGGGGGATCCAACAATGAGCAGTTCTTC. It is translated as CASSLARGGSNNEQFF. The rearrangement joins TRBV7-9 to TRBJ2-1, with TRBD2 matching over 7 bases. The length of the CDR3 is 16 residues. Germline CDR1 is SEHNR and CDR2 is FQNEAQ (reference sequence). The junction had 7 bases not matched to a gene; V was cut back by 0 bases and J by 5 bases.

J is TRBJ2-5 and V is TRBV28; 14 bases agree with TRBD2. From germline, CDR1 is MDHEN and CDR2 SYDVKM. The CDR3 length is 17 residues. J lost 5 bases, V lost 5 bases, and 10 bases had no gene match. CDR3 residues: CASSPLGLAGGVETQYF. CDR3 nucleotides: TGTGCCAGCAGTCCCCTAGGACTAGCGGGGGGCGTGGAGACCCAGTACTTC.

The chain couples TRBV28 to TRBJ2-7, with 7 nucleotides matching TRBD1. The germline V gene encodes CDR1 MDHEN and CDR2 SYDVKM. Trimming took 7 bases from V and 1 from J; bases not matched to a gene: 7. The CDR3 spans 14 residues. The chain's CDR3 is CASKMPGQSYEQYF. The CDR3, as DNA: TGTGCCAGCAAAATGCCGGGACAGTCCTACGAGCAGTACTTC.